This T cell receptor (beta chain) was sequenced in a study of blood T cell repertoires in COVID-19. Overall study: Donors in the United States, Italy and Spain gave samples during acute or convalescent COVID-19. In each case, the material was cDNA or gDNA derived from T cells, B-cell-depleted T cells, or PBMCs.

Germline CDR1 ENHRY, CDR2 SYGVKD. This CDR3 is 17 amino acids long. V shed 3 bases and J 0 bases; nucleotides not matched to a gene: 7. TCRdb keeps only in-frame clones here, not all; method: immunoSEQ multiplex PCR. The sample contains fewer than 90,000 clones, 86% of which appear only once. V and J are TRBV10-3 and TRBJ2-1; TRBD2 agrees at 8 bases. This receptor was identified in a man in his 70s with active COVID-19. The source material was peripheral blood. This chain's CDR3 is CAISETGGTSSYNEQFF. The CDR3 region has the DNA TGTGCCATCAGTGAAACCGGGGGGACTAGCTCCTACAATGAGCAGTTCTTC.